This T cell receptor beta chain appears in the sequencing data of a study of T and B cells in COVID-19 patients. Blood genomic DNA input for TRB amplification was roughly 250-500 ng. Germline V gene data show CDR1 as MNHNY and CDR2 as SVGAGI (reference sequence). After removal of 6 bases from V and 4 bases from J, the junction contained 7 bases not matched to a gene. The CDR3 consists of 14 residues. Multiplex PCR with BIOMED2 TRB-A/B primer pools amplified TRB rearrangements. Each CDR3 protein is one row after TCRdb ran MiXCR on the multiplex PCR reads. The sample shows roughly 11,000 distinct CDR3 sequences, around 30% of them seen only once.

This receptor was taken from a human donor who had recovered from COVID-19. The genes are TRBV6-6 and TRBJ2-3; 7 bases line up with TRBD1. Material for sequencing was blood. This CDR3 is CASSLDQGADTQYF. The CDR3 DNA is TGTGCCAGCAGCTTGGACCAGGGGGCAGATACGCAGTATTTT.